Shown below are 3 T cell receptor beta chains from a single sample sequenced in a study of cytomegalovirus exposure and HLA in healthy donors. 60 Vbeta and 13 Jbeta primers were used in PCR. Using immunoSEQ multiplex PCR, the repertoire was profiled, and TCRdb retains in-frame clones only, with some absent. This sample has approximately 76,000 clones, with 60% to 75% found just once. Sequenced input: PBMCs. All receptors come from a woman between 40 and 50 years old in good health and CMV-seropositive.

This clone was counted a single time. The chain carries TRBV21-1 and TRBJ1-2; TRBD1 is taken as the D call from the table, unchecked against the DNA. TRBV21-1 is recorded as a pseudogene. The CDR3 spans 12 residues. Written as DNA, the CDR3 is TGTGCCAGCAACCAACAGGGTTCTGGCTACACCTTC. This translates into CASNQQGSGYTF.

This clone appeared a few times. The chain carries TRBV6-1 and TRBJ2-1; 8 nucleotides match TRBD2. There are 12 residues in the CDR3. The J segment lost 9 bases and the V segment lost 6 bases, leaving 4 bases of the junction unmatched. Germline V gives CDR1 MNHNS, CDR2 SASEGT. The CDR3 loop reads CASSLTSGEQFF. The CDR3 bases are TGTGCCAGCAGCCTCACTAGCGGTGAGCAGTTCTTC.

The chain joins TRBV6-6 to TRBJ2-7; TRBD1 aligns across 8 bases. Per the germline V gene, CDR1 is MNHNY and CDR2 is SVGAGI (reference sequence). This CDR3 spans 14 amino acids. V dropped 5 bases and J dropped 7; count of bases not matched to a gene: 10. The CDR3 is CASSKGTGPREQYF. The CDR3 coding sequence is TGTGCCAGCAGTAAGGGGACAGGTCCTCGGGAGCAGTACTTC.